Included here is one T cell receptor beta chain sequence, with context. The antigen is not known. The sample originates from a study of CD8+CD57+ T cells in acquired aplastic anemia. Across the whole study: The average for DNA from sorted CD4+ and CD8+ cells was roughly 3 ug. General study points: Common to patients and controls were roughly 30 CD8+ CDR3 sequences.

Profiles of TCR beta VDJ and CDR3 were generated from a genomic DNA template. TCRdb fed the reads into MiXCR, producing one record per CDR3 protein. The sample shows roughly 190,000 distinct CDR3 sequences, roughly 56% of them seen only once. This CDR3 spans 15 amino acids. The germline V gene has CDR1 SGHTA and CDR2 FQGNSA. V lost 5 bases and J 6 bases, leaving 19 bases between the germline ends. The origin of this receptor is a human donor in good health, serving as a control. J is TRBJ1-1 and V is TRBV7-2, with D uncertain. Sequenced material: sorted CD4+, CD8+, or CD8+CD57+ T cells (not recorded which) from PBMCs. The CDR3 nucleotides read TGTGCCAGCAGCCCTAATCGCGGACCAAGGGCTGAAGCTTTCTTT. Its protein product is CASSPNRGPRAEAFF.